This TCR beta chain was captured in a study of cytomegalovirus exposure and HLA in healthy donors. PCR employed 60 Vbeta and 13 Jbeta primers. TCRdb's copy holds only in-frame clones and misses some; the assay was immunoSEQ multiplex PCR. The repertoire holds approximately 170,000 clones, with 75% to 90% as singletons. Donors sampled were nominally healthy, though unrecorded immune exposures were likely. This clone occurred a few times. Its antigen remains unidentified. Study results and limitations: As was reported, the HLA-A and HLA-B alleles of most subjects were accurately predicted from TCR beta sequences. By a later analysis, the bulk of CMV-associated TCR beta chains appeared HLA-restricted. Rare sequences made up most TCRs, while some public TCRs were found in many donors.

Trimming stripped 5 bases from V and 5 bases from J, with 10 bases between. CDR3 length equals 14 residues. The germline CDR1 and CDR2 sequences are MNHEY and SVGAGI. This chain links TRBV6-5 with TRBJ1-6; D is possibly TRBD1 (6 bases). The TCR comes from a male donor in good health and CMV-seronegative. The material sequenced was PBMCs. In DNA, the CDR3 is TGTGCCAGCAGTAGGGGGGGCGATAATTCACCCCTCCACTTT. This translates into CASSRGGDNSPLHF.